Listed below are T cell receptor beta chains from one sample, sequenced in a study of chronic HIV infection and antiretroviral therapy. TCRdb re-analysed the 5' RACE reads in MiXCR, keeping a single row per CDR3 protein. This sample yields approximately 30,000 distinct CDR3 sequences, of which 7% to 10% are seen a single time; about 2.4% belongs to the top ten. Sequenced input: peripheral blood. These receptors were collected from an adult who had HIV and had not received antiretroviral therapy, or was an uninfected healthy control (not recorded which). Both conserved end residues are part of each CDR3. The order of the fields is D gene, clone size, V gene, J gene, CDR3 DNA, CDR3 protein. The D gene is left open where the match is weak. Clone size, where shown, is once, few, many, or a class for clones that have expanded.

D: -; size: many; V: TRBV20-1; J: TRBJ1-1; DNA: TGCAGTGCTAGTGTGGGCGGGATGAACACTGAAGCTTTCTTT; CDR3: CSASVGGMNTEAFF
D: -; size: medium-sized; V: TRBV10-1; J: TRBJ2-5; DNA: TGCGCCAGCAGTGGTTCCGTAGGGCAAGAGACCCAGTACTTC; CDR3: CASSGSVGQETQYF
D: -; size: -; V: TRBV5-4; J: TRBJ1-1; DNA: TGTGCCAGCAGCCCCATCGGCAGGATGAACACTGAAGCTTTCTTT; CDR3: CASSPIGRMNTEAFF
D: TRBD1; size: -; V: TRBV2; J: TRBJ1-1; DNA: TGTGCCAGCAGTGACGGACAGGGTGAAGCTTTCTTT; CDR3: CASSDGQGEAFF
D: -; size: few; V: TRBV6-5; J: TRBJ1-6; DNA: TGTGCCAGCAGTTACTTCCCGGAGGGGGCCCTCCACTTT; CDR3: CASSYFPEGALHF
D: TRBD2; size: few; V: TRBV29-1; J: TRBJ2-5; DNA: TGCAGCGTTGAAGGGCCTAGCGGGCAGACCCAGTACTTC; CDR3: CSVEGPSGQTQYF
D: TRBD1; size: many; V: TRBV29-1; J: TRBJ1-2; DNA: TGCAGCGTTGGACAGGGGATAGGAGGCTACACCTTC; CDR3: CSVGQGIGGYTF
D: TRBD1; size: few; V: TRBV2; J: TRBJ1-2; DNA: TGTGCCGTCCCCCGTTCTAATGGGGGACAGGGTGGAAACGGCTACACCTTC; CDR3: CAVPRSNGGQGGNGYTF
D: -; size: -; V: TRBV29-1; J: TRBJ2-5; DNA: TGCAGCGTTGTTGCTGGGGTGGAGACCCGGTACTTC; CDR3: CSVVAGVETRYF
D: TRBD1; size: -; V: TRBV2; J: TRBJ1-1; DNA: TGTGCCACATTAGACAGGGGGGCTGAAGCTTTCTTT; CDR3: CATLDRGAEAFF
D: TRBD2; size: few; V: TRBV20-1; J: TRBJ2-1; DNA: TGCAGTGCTAGGCTGACTAGCGGGAGATCCTACAATGAGCAGTTCTTC; CDR3: CSARLTSGRSYNEQFF
D: -; size: -; V: TRBV4-2; J: TRBJ1-2; DNA: TGTGCCAGCAGCCACAGGTCTGGCGACACCTTC; CDR3: CASSHRSGDTF
D: -; size: -; V: TRBV11-1; J: TRBJ2-7; DNA: TGTGCCAGCAGCCCTAACAGTGAATACGAGCAGTACTTC; CDR3: CASSPNSEYEQYF
D: -; size: -; V: TRBV12-3/TRBV12-4; J: TRBJ2-2; DNA: TGTGCCAGCATATTTTTCGGGGACTACACCGGGGAGCTGTTTTTT; CDR3: CASIFFGDYTGELFF
D: -; size: many; V: TRBV11-2; J: TRBJ2-1; DNA: TGTGCCAGCAGCCCTCCGGGCGGTTACTCCTACAATGAGCAGTTCTTC; CDR3: CASSPPGGYSYNEQFF
D: TRBD1; size: many; V: TRBV7-2; J: TRBJ2-7; DNA: TGTGCCAGCAGCCCTGGGACAGCTCGTCAGGGCGAGCAGTACTTC; CDR3: CASSPGTARQGEQYF
D: -; size: -; V: TRBV18; J: TRBJ1-1; DNA: TGTGCCAGCTCAACCGACAGGATGAACACTGAAGCTTTCTTT; CDR3: CASSTDRMNTEAFF
D: -; size: -; V: TRBV18; J: TRBJ1-1; DNA: TGTGCCAGCTCACCGGGACAAGAACTCACTGAAGCTTTCTTT; CDR3: CASSPGQELTEAFF
D: -; size: -; V: TRBV20-1; J: TRBJ1-1; DNA: TGCAGTGCTAGAGTGGCAGGCCCTATGAACACTGAAGCTTTCTTT; CDR3: CSARVAGPMNTEAFF
D: TRBD1; size: -; V: TRBV3-1; J: TRBJ1-1; DNA: TGTGCCAGCAGCCAACCTCCTGGACAGGTTATGAACACTGAAGCTTTCTTT; CDR3: CASSQPPGQVMNTEAFF
D: -; size: many; V: TRBV29-1; J: TRBJ1-1; DNA: TGCAGCGTTGTGGACACAGGTAAAACTGAAGCTTTCTTT; CDR3: CSVVDTGKTEAFF
D: TRBD2; size: many; V: TRBV20-1; J: TRBJ2-7; DNA: TGCAGTGCCAGGACTAGCGCTTCCTACGAGCAGTACTTC; CDR3: CSARTSASYEQYF
D: -; size: -; V: TRBV12-5; J: TRBJ1-5; DNA: TGTGCTAGTGGTTCAACAGAGGATAGCAATCAGCCCCAGCATTTT; CDR3: CASGSTEDSNQPQHF
D: -; size: -; V: TRBV6-6; J: TRBJ2-6; DNA: TGTGCCAGCAGTTACGGGCGGCCCTCTGGGGCCAACGTCCTGAATTTC; CDR3: CASSYGRPSGANVLNF
D: TRBD2; size: many; V: TRBV27; J: TRBJ2-2; DNA: TGTGCCAGCAGTTTAGGACTAGCGGGAGCCGGGGAGCTGTTTTTT; CDR3: CASSLGLAGAGELFF
D: -; size: many; V: TRBV7-9; J: TRBJ1-4; DNA: TGTGCCAGCAGCCTGGGATCTAATGAAAAACTGTTTTTT; CDR3: CASSLGSNEKLFF
D: -; size: -; V: TRBV25-1; J: TRBJ2-7; DNA: TGTGCCAGCAGTGAGGCCCAAAGAGGCTCCTACGAGCAGTACTTC; CDR3: CASSEAQRGSYEQYF
D: -; size: few; V: TRBV7-9; J: TRBJ1-6; DNA: TGTGCCAGCAGCTTAGAGGGAGGGGGTATCTTCCACTTT; CDR3: CASSLEGGGIFHF
D: -; size: -; V: TRBV27; J: TRBJ2-2; DNA: TGTGCCAGCAGCCTTCTGGGGGCCGGGGAGCTGTTTTTT; CDR3: CASSLLGAGELFF
D: -; size: few; V: TRBV4-3; J: TRBJ1-1; DNA: TGCGCCAGCAGCCAGAGTCCGGGACAAGAAGCTTTCTTT; CDR3: CASSQSPGQEAFF
D: -; size: few; V: TRBV6-5; J: TRBJ2-1; DNA: TGTGCCAGCAGTTACTACGGGGACCGAAACAATGAGCAGTTCTTC; CDR3: CASSYYGDRNNEQFF
D: -; size: medium-sized; V: TRBV20-1; J: TRBJ2-3; DNA: TGCAGTGCAATGCAGGGCCCTCTTACAGATACGCAGTATTTT; CDR3: CSAMQGPLTDTQYF
D: -; size: many; V: TRBV20-1; J: TRBJ1-6; DNA: TGCAGTGCTAGAGAGTGGAAGGAGAATTCACCCCTCCACTTT; CDR3: CSAREWKENSPLHF
D: -; size: few; V: TRBV4-3; J: TRBJ1-5; DNA: TGCGCCAGCAGCCAAGAGGCGGGGGTAAGCAATCAGCCCCAGCATTTT; CDR3: CASSQEAGVSNQPQHF
D: -; size: -; V: TRBV29-1; J: TRBJ1-2; DNA: TGCAGCGTTGAGCAGGACCCGAGCTATGGCTACGCCTTC; CDR3: CSVEQDPSYGYAF
D: -; size: few; V: TRBV12-3/TRBV12-4; J: TRBJ2-3; DNA: TGTGCCAGCTCTCCTAATTCAGGGGAACGCACAGATACGCAGTATTTT; CDR3: CASSPNSGERTDTQYF
D: -; size: many; V: TRBV19; J: TRBJ1-1; DNA: TGTGCCAGTAGTAGCAACGCTGAAGCTTTCTTT; CDR3: CASSSNAEAFF
D: -; size: many; V: TRBV5-1; J: TRBJ2-1; DNA: TGCGCCAGCAGCTCCAGGGGCATCAATGAGCAGTTCTTC; CDR3: CASSSRGINEQFF
D: -; size: many; V: TRBV10-3; J: TRBJ2-7; DNA: TGTGCCATCAGCCAGGACCGGCCCGGGGAGCAGTACTTC; CDR3: CAISQDRPGEQYF
D: TRBD1; size: many; V: TRBV6-1; J: TRBJ2-7; DNA: TGTGCCAGCAGTGAAAAGTTCCGGGACAGAGTGGGCGAGCAGTACTTC; CDR3: CASSEKFRDRVGEQYF
D: TRBD1; size: few; V: TRBV29-1; J: TRBJ1-2; DNA: TGCAGCGTTATACAGGGGAATGGCTACACCTTC; CDR3: CSVIQGNGYTF
D: TRBD1; size: -; V: TRBV6-1; J: TRBJ2-1; DNA: TGTGCCAGCAGTGGGACAGGGAACAATGAGCAGTTCTTC; CDR3: CASSGTGNNEQFF
D: -; size: -; V: TRBV20-1; J: TRBJ1-2; DNA: TGCAGTGCTAGTCCCTATGGCTACACCTTC; CDR3: CSASPYGYTF
D: TRBD1; size: many; V: TRBV18; J: TRBJ1-1; DNA: TGTGCCAGCTCACCTTTCCAACAGGGGAGAGCTGAAGCTTTCTTT; CDR3: CASSPFQQGRAEAFF
D: TRBD2; size: many; V: TRBV4-2; J: TRBJ2-3; DNA: TGTGCCAGCAGCCAGTCAGGGCTAGCGGGGACAGATACGCAGTATTTT; CDR3: CASSQSGLAGTDTQYF
D: TRBD2; size: -; V: TRBV29-1; J: TRBJ2-1; DNA: TGCAGCGTTGAGGGCGCCGGGACTAGCGCCGACAATGAGCAGTTCTTC; CDR3: CSVEGAGTSADNEQFF
D: TRBD1; size: many; V: TRBV5-1; J: TRBJ2-7; DNA: TGCGCCAGCAGCGGATCACACAGGGGGACGAGCTCCTACGAGCAGTACTTC; CDR3: CASSGSHRGTSSYEQYF